The rows below give T cell receptor beta chains drawn from one sample of a study of CD8+ T cells in alopecia areata. Generated by immunoSEQ multiplex PCR, the TCRdb table keeps only in-frame clones and is missing some. The sample includes approximately 150,000 clones, 55% to 65% of them seen just once. Material for sequencing was CD4+ T cells sorted from blood. The receptors shown here come from a human donor in good health. The CDR3 runs from the conserved cysteine through the conserved F or W. D genes are given only for firm matches. Only some rows state a clone size, as once, few, many or a class for expanded clones.

abundance | j_gene | d_gene | v_gene | CDR3aa | CDR3nt
. | TRBJ2-7 | TRBD1 | TRBV7-9 | CASSLTRGQAYEQYF | TGTGCCAGCAGCTTGACCAGGGGGCAAGCCTACGAGCAGTACTTC
. | TRBJ2-1 | TRBD2 | TRBV11-2 | CASSWTSREQFF | TGTGCCAGCAGCTGGACTAGCCGAGAGCAGTTCTTC
. | TRBJ2-5 | TRBD2 | TRBV27 | CASSPLAGETQYF | TGTGCCAGCAGTCCCTTAGCGGGAGAGACCCAGTACTTC
. | TRBJ2-5 | . | TRBV7-3 | CASSPSGETQYF | TGTGCCAGCAGCCCCTCGGGAGAGACCCAGTACTTC
few | TRBJ1-5 | . | TRBV2 | CASSANPRQPQHF | TGTGCCAGCAGCGCCAACCCCCGGCAGCCCCAGCATTTT
. | TRBJ1-2 | TRBD1 | TRBV7-9 | CASSLQGQNYGYTF | TGTGCCAGCAGCTTACAGGGACAGAACTATGGCTACACCTTC
once | TRBJ1-2 | . | TRBV2 | CASSETTEGYTF | TGTGCCAGCAGTGAAACGACGGAAGGCTACACCTTC
. | TRBJ2-7 | TRBD2 | TRBV5-1 | CASSSRGLAEAYEQYF | TGCGCCAGCAGCTCTAGGGGACTAGCGGAGGCCTACGAGCAGTACTTC
few | TRBJ1-1 | . | TRBV29-1 | CSVYTGSTEAFF | TGCAGCGTTTATACAGGGAGCACTGAAGCTTTCTTT
. | TRBJ2-6 | . | TRBV5-1 | CASSLRRVGGNVLTF | TGCGCCAGCAGCTTGCGTCGCGTCGGCGGAAACGTCCTGACTTTC
. | TRBJ2-3 | TRBD1 | TRBV5-1 | CASSLGGQGMGTQYF | TGCGCCAGCAGCTTGGGCGGACAGGGGATGGGTACGCAGTATTTT
. | TRBJ2-2 | TRBD2 | TRBV5-1 | CASSSASGSNTGELFF | TGCGCCAGCAGCTCGGCTAGCGGGAGCAATACCGGGGAGCTGTTTTTT
. | TRBJ1-2 | . | TRBV4-2 | CASSQEASNGYTF | TGTGCCAGCAGCCAAGAAGCCAGCAATGGCTACACCTTC
. | TRBJ2-2 | . | TRBV29-1 | CGAGPRTTITGELFF | TGCGGAGCCGGACCCAGGACTACCATCACCGGGGAGCTGTTTTTT
. | TRBJ2-1 | TRBD2 | TRBV30 | CAWAGLAGVGGEQFF | TGTGCCTGGGCGGGGCTAGCGGGAGTTGGGGGTGAGCAGTTCTTC
. | TRBJ2-3 | TRBD1 | TRBV9 | CASSGTGTADTQYF | TGTGCCAGCAGCGGGACAGGGACGGCAGATACGCAGTATTTT
once | TRBJ2-3 | . | TRBV5-1 | CASSRADTQYF | TGCGCCAGCAGCAGGGCAGATACGCAGTATTTT
. | TRBJ2-4 | TRBD1 | TRBV29-1 | CSVTTGTGVINIQYF | TGCAGCGTTACAACCGGGACAGGGGTAATCAACATTCAGTACTTC
. | TRBJ2-7 | TRBD1 | TRBV7-9 | CASSPPGQPYEQYF | TGTGCCAGCAGTCCGCCGGGACAGCCCTACGAGCAGTACTTC
. | TRBJ1-2 | . | TRBV2 | CASRGRGNYGYTF | TGTGCCAGCCGCGGGAGGGGTAACTATGGCTACACCTTC